This T cell receptor (beta chain) was recorded in a study of shared clonotypes between healthy human individuals. Across several immunoSEQ plates, the genomic DNA of each subset was split evenly. The table came from immunoSEQ multiplex PCR; TCRdb's copy has only in-frame clones and leaves some out. Of 1,400,000 or so clones in the sample, about 98.5% were seen once. Study-wide results and limits: In contrast to clonotypes shared by all four donors, non-shared clonotypes had lower generation probabilities. Large sequencing depth failed to make sorted-subset sequencing complete, rarefaction showed.

The CDR3 has 15 amino acids. CDR1 and CDR2 from the germline V gene are SSHAT and FNYEAQ (reference sequence). Remarks on this clone: Its antigen remains unidentified. A read error may account for a junction end that differs from germline.

Every donor was a Caucasian adult from Nashville, Tennessee. The sample comprised naive CD4+ T cells sorted from blood. Subset denoted: CD45RA+ positively selected. The rearrangement links TRBV7-7 to TRBJ2-7; 8 bases match TRBD1. This sequence was found in a man aged 25 to 40 in good health. As DNA, the CDR3 is TGTGCTAGCAGCCAGATGGGACAGGTTAATTACGAGCAGTACTTC. Its translation: CASSQMGQVNYEQYF.